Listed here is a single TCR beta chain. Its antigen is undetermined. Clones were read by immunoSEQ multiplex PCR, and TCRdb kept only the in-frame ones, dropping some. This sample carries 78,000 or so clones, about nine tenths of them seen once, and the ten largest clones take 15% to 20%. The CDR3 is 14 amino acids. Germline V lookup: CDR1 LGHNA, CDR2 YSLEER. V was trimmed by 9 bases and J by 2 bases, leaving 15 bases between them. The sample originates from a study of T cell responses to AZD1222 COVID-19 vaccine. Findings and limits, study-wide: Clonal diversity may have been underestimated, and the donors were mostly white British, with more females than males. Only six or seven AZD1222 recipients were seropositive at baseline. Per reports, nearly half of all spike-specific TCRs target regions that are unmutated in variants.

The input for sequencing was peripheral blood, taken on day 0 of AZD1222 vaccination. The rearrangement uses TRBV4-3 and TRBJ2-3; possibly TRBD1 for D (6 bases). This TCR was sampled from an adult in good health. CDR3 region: CASGSGTYTDTQYF. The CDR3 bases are TGCGCCAGTGGTTCCGGGACATACACAGATACGCAGTATTTT.